This TCR beta chain was recorded in a study of T cells in localized non-small cell lung cancer. As concerns this clone: Its antigen is as yet unknown.

The protocol was immunoSEQ multiplex PCR, while the TCRdb copy is restricted to in-frame clones and leaves out a portion. The table has tens of thousands of clones, roughly 87% seen once. From germline, CDR1 is SGHNT and CDR2 YENEEA. This CDR3 is 16 amino acids long. V was cut by 4 bases and J by 2 bases, with 16 bases left in between. Study results and caveats: Detection in adjacent lung was observed for a median 57 of the top 100 tumor clones.

The specimen was peripheral blood, collected before any cancer treatment. The chain employs TRBV11-3 and TRBJ2-3, with TRBD2 as a possible D gene (7 bases). This TCR derives from a male donor aged 60 or over with stage III squamous cell lung carcinoma. This CDR3 is CASSSFGGGYTDTQYF. CDR3 sequence (DNA): TGTGCCAGCAGCTCGTTCGGCGGGGGCTACACAGATACGCAGTATTTT.